These 12 T cell receptor beta chains share one sample of origin, sequenced in a study of T cells in Graves' hyperthyroidism and ophthalmopathy. Authors of the study amplified TCR beta CDR3 regions from RNA transcripts. First-round RT-PCR of the TCR CDR3 relied on the HTBI primer set. TCRdb re-called the multiplex PCR reads with MiXCR, one entry per CDR3 protein. The sample holds roughly 700,000 distinct CDR3 sequences, 14% seen once. The sample taken for sequencing was blood. These TCRs come from a woman between 18 and 30 years old with Graves' hyperthyroidism.

The chain is built from TRBV18 and TRBJ2-1; 10 nucleotides agree with TRBD2. This CDR3 region has 17 residues. J gave up 5 bases and V 3 bases, and 10 bases lay outside the gene matches. The germline CDR1 and CDR2 sequences are KGHSH and LQKENI. CDR3 in DNA: TGTGCCAGCTCACCCGGGACTAGCGTTGCTTGGAACAATGAGCAGTTCTTC. Translated: CASSPGTSVAWNNEQFF.

The sample holds a few counts of this clonotype. The chain links TRBV19 to TRBJ2-5; TRBD1 aligns across 12 bases. There are 15 residues in the CDR3. CDR1 and CDR2 (germline): LNHDA, SQIVND (reference sequence). After removal of 4 bases from V and 3 bases from J, the junction contained 3 bases not matched to a gene. This CDR3 reads CASSSGTGGEETQYF. Written as DNA, the CDR3 is TGTGCCAGTAGTAGTGGGACAGGGGGCGAAGAGACCCAGTACTTC.

This clonotype was recorded at least ten times. The chain employs TRBV6-1 and TRBJ2-7, with no clear D. CDR3 length: 14 amino acids. Germline values: CDR1 MNHNS, CDR2 SASEGT. V lost 6 bases and J 2 bases, leaving 14 bases between the germline ends. CDR3 sequence: CASRDWTATYEQYF. The CDR3 DNA is TGTGCCAGCAGAGATTGGACCGCGACCTACGAGCAGTACTTC.

This clonotype has at least ten counts. V gene TRBV30 combines with J gene TRBJ2-3; D is unclear. Trimming removed 0 bases from V and 5 bases from J, with 18 bases in between. There are 16 residues in the CDR3. Looked up from germline, CDR1 is GTSNPN and CDR2 is SVGIG (reference sequence). CDR3 sequence (DNA): TGTGCCTGGAGTGTACCCCCCACATTTGGGGTAGATACGCAGTATTTT. Protein sequence: CAWSVPPTFGVDTQYF.

This clonotype was seen repeatedly, ten times or more. V is TRBV30 and J is TRBJ1-4, with TRBD1 as a possible D gene (6 bases). The length of the CDR3 is 16 residues. CDR1 and CDR2 (germline): GTSNPN, SVGIG (reference sequence). V shed 0 bases and J shed 0 bases, with 11 bases lying between them. The CDR3 DNA reads TGTGCCTGGAGTGTAGGACAGTACCCAACTAATGAAAAACTGTTTTTT. It encodes CAWSVGQYPTNEKLFF.

Points on this clonotype: A much larger clone sits a single nucleotide away, making a read error possible. This rearrangement joins TRBV30 to TRBJ1-5; tentative D call: TRBD1 (5 bases). CDR1 is GTSNPN and CDR2 is SVGIG in the germline V gene (reference sequence). The CDR3 runs 13 residues. CDR3 DNA: TGTGCCTGGAGTAGGGCAGGGAATCAGCCCCGGCATTTT. Protein product: CAWSRAGNQPRHF.

This clonotype was seen ten or more times. The chain is built from TRBV7-2 and TRBJ2-5; 7 nucleotides agree with TRBD2. Germline-derived CDR1 and CDR2 are SGHTA and FQGNSA. Losses at the gene ends were 1 base for V and 9 bases for J; bases not matched to a gene: 5. There are 13 residues in the CDR3. CDR3 residues: CASSLESGGAQYF. The CDR3 DNA reads TGTGCCAGCAGCTTAGAATCTGGGGGGGCCCAGTACTTC.

V usage is TRBV19 and J usage is TRBJ2-5, with 10 bases aligning to TRBD2. Looked up from germline, CDR1 is LNHDA and CDR2 is SQIVND (reference sequence). V was pared by 2 bases and J by 5 bases, with 14 bases of the junction left unmatched. This CDR3 has 18 residues. CDR3 nucleotides: TGTGCCAGTAGTATAAATGGGGGAGCGGGAGGGCCCAGGGAGACCCAGTACTTC. As protein: CASSINGGAGGPRETQYF.

In this sample, this clonotype turned up many times. Written as DNA, the CDR3 is TGTGCCAGCAGTTTTAAAGGAGGCGATGAAAAACTGTTTTTT. This codes for CASSFKGGDEKLFF. The V gene is TRBV12-3 or TRBV12-4, the J gene TRBJ1-4; D unresolved. V was clipped by 3 bases and J by 6 bases, with 11 bases between them. CDR3 length: 14 amino acids.

This clonotype has a count of ten or more. The V and J genes are TRBV5-1 and TRBJ1-1, with a weak D call TRBD1 (5 bases). CDR1 is SGHRS, CDR2 YFSETQ, per germline. There are 14 residues in the CDR3. The V gene lost 0 bases and the J gene lost 3 bases, with 9 bases spanning the gap. The CDR3 DNA reads TGCGCCAGCAGCTTGGGGGGCGGGTACACTGAAGCTTTCTTT. Its translation is CASSLGGGYTEAFF.

The table lists this clonotype with many counts. The chain couples TRBV20-1 to TRBJ2-7; TRBD1 matches 10 bases. Trimming took 1 base from V and 2 from J; bases not matched to a gene: 2. This CDR3 is built from 14 residues. Germline V gene sequence: CDR1 DFQATT, CDR2 SNEGSKA (reference sequence). The CDR3 is CSARGDRGPYEQYF. The CDR3, as DNA: TGCAGTGCTAGAGGAGACAGGGGGCCCTACGAGCAGTACTTC.

This clonotype was recorded a few times. The chain links TRBV29-1 to TRBJ1-5; the D gene is possibly TRBD1 (5 bases). The ends were cut back, 4 bases at V and 5 bases at J, with 12 bases in the middle. Germline V CDR1 and CDR2: SQVTM, ANQGSEA. The CDR3 runs 13 residues. As DNA, the CDR3 is TGCAGCGTTGCTCGAGGGGCGTATCAGCCCCAGCATTTT. Its protein is CSVARGAYQPQHF. The entire variable domain, with the rest obtained from reference TRBV29-1 and TRBJ1-5, is as follows: SAVISQKPSRDICQRGTSLTIQCQVDSQVTMMFWYRQQPGQSLTLIATANQGSEATYESGFVIDKFPISRPNLTFSTLTVSNMSPEDSSIYLCSVARGAYQPQHFGDGTRLSIL.